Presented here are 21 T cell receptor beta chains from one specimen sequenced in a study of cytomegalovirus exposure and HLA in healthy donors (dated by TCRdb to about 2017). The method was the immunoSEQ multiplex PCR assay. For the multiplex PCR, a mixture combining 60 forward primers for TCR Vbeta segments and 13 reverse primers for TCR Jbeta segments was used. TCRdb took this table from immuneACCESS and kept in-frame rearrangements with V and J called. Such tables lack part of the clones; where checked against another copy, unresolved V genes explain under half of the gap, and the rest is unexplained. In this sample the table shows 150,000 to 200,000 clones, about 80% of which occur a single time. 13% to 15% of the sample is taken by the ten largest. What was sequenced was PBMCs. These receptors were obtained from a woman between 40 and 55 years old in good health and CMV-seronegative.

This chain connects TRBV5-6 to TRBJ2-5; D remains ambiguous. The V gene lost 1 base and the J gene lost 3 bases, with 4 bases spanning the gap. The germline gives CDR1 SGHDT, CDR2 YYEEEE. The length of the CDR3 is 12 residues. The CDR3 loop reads CASSLFEETQYF. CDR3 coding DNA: TGTGCCAGCAGCTTGTTCGAAGAGACCCAGTACTTC.

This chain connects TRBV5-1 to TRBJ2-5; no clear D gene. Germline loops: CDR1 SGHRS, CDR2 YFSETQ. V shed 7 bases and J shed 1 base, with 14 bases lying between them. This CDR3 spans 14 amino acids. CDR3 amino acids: CASSPLSVQETQYF. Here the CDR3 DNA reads TGCGCCAGCTCCCCCTTGTCGGTCCAAGAGACCCAGTACTTC.

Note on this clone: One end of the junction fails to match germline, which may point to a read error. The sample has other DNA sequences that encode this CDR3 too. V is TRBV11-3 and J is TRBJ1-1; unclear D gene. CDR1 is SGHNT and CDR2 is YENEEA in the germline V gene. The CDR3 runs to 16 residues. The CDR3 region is CASSLAAGSRNTEAFF. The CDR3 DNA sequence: TGTGCCAGCAGCTTAGCGGCGGGCAGCCGGAACACTGAAGCTTTCTTC. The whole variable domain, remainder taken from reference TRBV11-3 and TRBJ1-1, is EAGVVQSPRYKIIEKKQPVAFWCNPISGHNTLYWYLQNLGQGPELLIRYENEEAVDDSQLPKDRFSAERLKGVDSTLKIQPAELGDSAVYLCASSLAAGSRNTEAFFGQGTRLTVV.

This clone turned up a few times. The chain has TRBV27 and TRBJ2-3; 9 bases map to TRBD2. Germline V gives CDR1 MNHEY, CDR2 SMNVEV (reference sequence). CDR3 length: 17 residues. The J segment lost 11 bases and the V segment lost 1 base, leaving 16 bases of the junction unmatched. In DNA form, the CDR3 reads TGTGCCAGCAGTTTATGGGACTTTAATGGCGGGGGGGCAAAGCAGTATTTT. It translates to CASSLWDFNGGGAKQYF.

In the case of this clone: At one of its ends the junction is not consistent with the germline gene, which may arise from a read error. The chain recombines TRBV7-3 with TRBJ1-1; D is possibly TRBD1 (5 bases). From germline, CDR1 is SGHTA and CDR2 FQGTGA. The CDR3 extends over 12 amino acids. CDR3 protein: CSSSGGGTEAFF. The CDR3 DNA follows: TGTTCCAGCAGCGGGGGGGGAACTGAAGCTTTCTTT.

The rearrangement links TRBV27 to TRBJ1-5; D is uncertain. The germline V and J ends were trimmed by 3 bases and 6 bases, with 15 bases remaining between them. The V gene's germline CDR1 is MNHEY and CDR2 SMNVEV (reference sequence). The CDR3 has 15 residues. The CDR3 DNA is TGTGCCAGCAGTTTTGACAATTTAGGTCGTCAGCCCCAGCATTTT. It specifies CASSFDNLGRQPQHF.

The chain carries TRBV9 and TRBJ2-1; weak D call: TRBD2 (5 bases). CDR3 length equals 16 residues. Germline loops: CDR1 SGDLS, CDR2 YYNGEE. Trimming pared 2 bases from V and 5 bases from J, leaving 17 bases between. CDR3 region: CASSVPRGGAHNEQFF. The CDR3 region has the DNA TGTGCCAGCAGCGTTCCTCGGGGTGGTGCGCACAATGAGCAGTTCTTC. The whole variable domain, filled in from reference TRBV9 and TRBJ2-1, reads DSGVTQTPKHLITATGQRVTLRCSPRSGDLSVYWYQQSLDQGLQFLIQYYNGEERAKGNILERFSAQQFPDLHSELNLSSLELGDSALYFCASSVPRGGAHNEQFFGPGTRLTVL.

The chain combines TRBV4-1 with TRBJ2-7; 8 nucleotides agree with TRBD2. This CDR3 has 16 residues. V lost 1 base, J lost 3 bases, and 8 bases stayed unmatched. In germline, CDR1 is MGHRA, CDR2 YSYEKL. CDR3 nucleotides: TGCGCCAGCAGCCAAGCTTTCACTAGCGGCTTCTACGAGCAGTACTTC. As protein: CASSQAFTSGFYEQYF.

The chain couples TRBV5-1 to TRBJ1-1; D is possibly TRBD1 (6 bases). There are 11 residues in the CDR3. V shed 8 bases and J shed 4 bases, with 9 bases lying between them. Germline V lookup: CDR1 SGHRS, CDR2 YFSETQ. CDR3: CASIGGTEAFF. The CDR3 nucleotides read TGCGCCAGTATAGGGGGCACTGAAGCTTTCTTT.

The CDR3 protein is CASSLSGSLSYNEQFF. CDR3 coding DNA: TGTGCCAGCAGTTTAAGCGGGAGTCTTTCCTACAATGAGCAGTTCTTC. The chain links TRBV28 to TRBJ2-1; 8 nucleotides line up with TRBD2. The V gene's germline CDR1 is MDHEN and CDR2 SYDVKM. The V and J ends lost 2 bases and 1 base, in that order; junction bases with no gene match: 4. The CDR3 is made up of 16 amino acids.

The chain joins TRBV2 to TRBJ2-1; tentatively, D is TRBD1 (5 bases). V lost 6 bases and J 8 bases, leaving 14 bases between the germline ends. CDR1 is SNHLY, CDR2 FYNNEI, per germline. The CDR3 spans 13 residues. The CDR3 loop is CASRGPDGDEQFF. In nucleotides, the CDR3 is TGTGCCAGCAGGGGGCCCGACGGCGATGAGCAGTTCTTC.

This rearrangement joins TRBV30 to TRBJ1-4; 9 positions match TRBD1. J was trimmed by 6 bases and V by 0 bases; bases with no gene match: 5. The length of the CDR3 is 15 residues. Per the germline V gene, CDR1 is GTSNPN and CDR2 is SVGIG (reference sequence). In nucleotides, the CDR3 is TGTGCCTGGAGTGTTACCGGGACAGGGTATGAAAAACTGTTTTTT. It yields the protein CAWSVTGTGYEKLFF.

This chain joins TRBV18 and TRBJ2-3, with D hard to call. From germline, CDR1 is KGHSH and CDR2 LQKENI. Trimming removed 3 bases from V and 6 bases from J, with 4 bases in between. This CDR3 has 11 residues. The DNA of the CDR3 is TGTGCCAGCTCACCGGAGGATACGCAGTATTTT. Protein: CASSPEDTQYF.

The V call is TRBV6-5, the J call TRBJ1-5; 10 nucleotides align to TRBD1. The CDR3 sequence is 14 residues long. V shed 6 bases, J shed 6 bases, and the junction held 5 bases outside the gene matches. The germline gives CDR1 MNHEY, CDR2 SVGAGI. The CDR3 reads CASSRQGAFQPQHF. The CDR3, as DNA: TGTGCCAGCAGCCGACAGGGGGCTTTTCAGCCCCAGCATTTT.

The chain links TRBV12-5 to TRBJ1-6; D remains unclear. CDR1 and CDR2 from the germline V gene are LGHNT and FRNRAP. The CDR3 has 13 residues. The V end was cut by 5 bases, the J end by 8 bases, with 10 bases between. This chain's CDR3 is CASGAGYDSPLHF. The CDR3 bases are TGTGCTAGTGGTGCCGGGTACGATTCACCCCTCCACTTT. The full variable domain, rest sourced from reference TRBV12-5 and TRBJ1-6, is DARVTQTPRHKVTEMGQEVTMRCQPILGHNTVFWYRQTMMQGLELLAYFRNRAPLDDSGMPKDRFSAEMPDATLATLKIQPSEPRDSAVYFCASGAGYDSPLHFGNGTRLTVT.

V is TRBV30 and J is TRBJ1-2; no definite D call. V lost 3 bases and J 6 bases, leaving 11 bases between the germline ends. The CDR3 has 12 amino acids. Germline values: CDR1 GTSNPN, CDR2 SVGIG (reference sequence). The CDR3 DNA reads TGTGCCTGGAGACGAACAGCAGATGGCTACACCTTC. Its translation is CAWRRTADGYTF.

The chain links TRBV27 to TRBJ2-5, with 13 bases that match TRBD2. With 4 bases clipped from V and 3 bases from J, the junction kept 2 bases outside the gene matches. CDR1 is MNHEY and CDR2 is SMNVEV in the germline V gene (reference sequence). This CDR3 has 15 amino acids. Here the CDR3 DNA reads TGTGCCAGCAGTTCCGGGACTAGCGGGAAAGAGACCCAGTACTTC. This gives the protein CASSSGTSGKETQYF.

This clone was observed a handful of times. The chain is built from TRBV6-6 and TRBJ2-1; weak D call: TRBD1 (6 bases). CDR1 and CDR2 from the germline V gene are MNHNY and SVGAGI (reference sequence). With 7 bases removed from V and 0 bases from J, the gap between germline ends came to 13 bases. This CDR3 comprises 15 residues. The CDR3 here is CASTHRAGSYNEQFF. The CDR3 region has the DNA TGTGCCAGCACCCACAGGGCGGGCTCCTACAATGAGCAGTTCTTC.

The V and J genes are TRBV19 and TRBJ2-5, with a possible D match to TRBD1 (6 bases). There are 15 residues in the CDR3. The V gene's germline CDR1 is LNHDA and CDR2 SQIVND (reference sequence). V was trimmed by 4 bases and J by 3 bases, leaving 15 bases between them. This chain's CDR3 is CASSTTGTGKETQYF. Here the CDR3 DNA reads TGTGCCAGTAGTACCACAGGGACGGGGAAAGAGACCCAGTACTTC.

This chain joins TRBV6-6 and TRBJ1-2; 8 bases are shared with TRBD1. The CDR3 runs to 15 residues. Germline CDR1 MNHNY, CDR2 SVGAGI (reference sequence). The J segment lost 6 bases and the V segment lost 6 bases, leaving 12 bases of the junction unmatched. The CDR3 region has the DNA TGTGCCAGCAGGGACTCCGGGACAGGAGCGCATGGCTACACCTTC. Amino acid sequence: CASRDSGTGAHGYTF.

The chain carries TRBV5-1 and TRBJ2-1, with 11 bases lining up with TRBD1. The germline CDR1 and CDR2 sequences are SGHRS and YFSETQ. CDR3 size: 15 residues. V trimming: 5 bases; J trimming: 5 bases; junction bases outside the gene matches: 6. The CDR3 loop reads CASSVGQGAHNEQFF. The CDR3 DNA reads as TGCGCCAGCAGTGTCGGACAGGGGGCGCACAATGAGCAGTTCTTC.